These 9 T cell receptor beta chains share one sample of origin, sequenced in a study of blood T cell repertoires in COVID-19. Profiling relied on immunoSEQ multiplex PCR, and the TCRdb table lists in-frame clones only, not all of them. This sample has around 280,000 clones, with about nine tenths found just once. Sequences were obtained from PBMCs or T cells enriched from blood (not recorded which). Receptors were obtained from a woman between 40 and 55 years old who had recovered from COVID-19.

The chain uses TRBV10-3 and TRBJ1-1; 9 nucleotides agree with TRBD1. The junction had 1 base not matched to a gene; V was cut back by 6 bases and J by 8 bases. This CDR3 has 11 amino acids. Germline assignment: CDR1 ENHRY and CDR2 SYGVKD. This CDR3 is CAIRGTGEAFF. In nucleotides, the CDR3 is TGTGCCATCAGGGGGACAGGGGAAGCTTTCTTT.

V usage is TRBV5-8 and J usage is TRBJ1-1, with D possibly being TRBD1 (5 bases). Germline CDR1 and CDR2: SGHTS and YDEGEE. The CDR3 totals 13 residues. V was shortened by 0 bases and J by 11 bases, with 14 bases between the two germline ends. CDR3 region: CASSLASWGEAFF. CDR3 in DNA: TGTGCCAGCAGCTTGGCCAGCTGGGGGGAGGCTTTCTTT.

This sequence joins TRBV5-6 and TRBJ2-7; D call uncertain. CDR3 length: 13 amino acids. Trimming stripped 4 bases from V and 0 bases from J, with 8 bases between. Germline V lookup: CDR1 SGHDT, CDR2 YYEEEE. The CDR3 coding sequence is TGTGCCAGCAGCGACACAACCTCCTACGAGCAGTACTTC. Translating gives CASSDTTSYEQYF.

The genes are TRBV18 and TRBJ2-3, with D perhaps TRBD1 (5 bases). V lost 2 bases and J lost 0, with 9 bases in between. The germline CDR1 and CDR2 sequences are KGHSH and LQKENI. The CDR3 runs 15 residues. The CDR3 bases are TGTGCCAGCTCACCAAAGACAGCCAGCACAGATACGCAGTATTTT. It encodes CASSPKTASTDTQYF.

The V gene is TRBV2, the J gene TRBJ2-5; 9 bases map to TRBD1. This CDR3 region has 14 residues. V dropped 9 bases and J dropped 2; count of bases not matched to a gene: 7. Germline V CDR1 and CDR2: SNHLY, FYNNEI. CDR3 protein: CASWGTGPQETQYF. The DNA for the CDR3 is TGTGCCAGTTGGGGGACAGGGCCTCAAGAGACCCAGTACTTC.

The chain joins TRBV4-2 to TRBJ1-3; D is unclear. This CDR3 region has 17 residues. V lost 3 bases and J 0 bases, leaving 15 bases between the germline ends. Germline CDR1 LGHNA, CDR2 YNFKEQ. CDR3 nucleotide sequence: TGTGCCAGCAGCCATCTTAATCTAGGGAGCTCTGGAAACACCATATATTTT. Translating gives CASSHLNLGSSGNTIYF.

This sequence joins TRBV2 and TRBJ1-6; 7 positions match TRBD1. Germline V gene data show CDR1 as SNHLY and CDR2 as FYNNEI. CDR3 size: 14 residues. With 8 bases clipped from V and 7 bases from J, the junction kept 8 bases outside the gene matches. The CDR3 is CASLLRQGNSPLHF. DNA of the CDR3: TGTGCCAGCTTACTGAGACAGGGAAATTCACCCCTCCACTTT.

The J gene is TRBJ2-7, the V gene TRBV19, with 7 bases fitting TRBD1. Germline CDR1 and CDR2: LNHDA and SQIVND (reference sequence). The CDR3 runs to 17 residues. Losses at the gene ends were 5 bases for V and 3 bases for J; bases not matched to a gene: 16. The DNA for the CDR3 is TGTGCCAGTAGTGATACGGCTGGACAGGTGGGTTACTACGAGCAGTACTTC. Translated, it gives CASSDTAGQVGYYEQYF.

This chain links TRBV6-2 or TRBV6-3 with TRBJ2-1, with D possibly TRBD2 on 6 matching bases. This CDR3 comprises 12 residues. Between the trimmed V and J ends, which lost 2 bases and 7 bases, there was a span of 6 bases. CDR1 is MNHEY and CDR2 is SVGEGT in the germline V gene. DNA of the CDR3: TGTGCCAGCAGTTACAGCGGGAATGAGCAGTTCTTC. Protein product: CASSYSGNEQFF.